The 17 T cell receptor beta chains below come from one sample, sequenced in a study of cytomegalovirus exposure and HLA in healthy donors. The PCR used 60 Vbeta and 13 Jbeta primers. Clones were sequenced by immunoSEQ multiplex PCR, and TCRdb holds only the in-frame ones, with some missing. Here the sample spans under 200,000 clones, approximately 80% being singletons. The sequenced material came from PBMCs. The receptors originated from a woman aged 50 to 65 in good health and CMV-seronegative.

The chain couples TRBV6-5 to TRBJ2-1, with a tentative D call TRBD1 (5 bases). Trimming cost V 7 bases and J 5 bases, with 12 bases left between them. The CDR3 runs to 13 residues. Germline V lookup: CDR1 MNHEY, CDR2 SVGAGI. The CDR3 DNA sequence: TGTGCCAGCAACAAAGTGGACAACAATGAGCAGTTCTTC. This codes for CASNKVDNNEQFF.

This clone was recorded a few times. The rearrangement uses TRBV27 and TRBJ2-1, with 13 positions matching TRBD2. The V gene end was trimmed by 5 bases and the J gene end by 7 bases; junction bases not matched to a gene: 5. Germline values: CDR1 MNHEY, CDR2 SMNVEV (reference sequence). This CDR3 is built from 15 residues. In DNA, the CDR3 is TGTGCCAGCAGTCCCGGACTAGCGGGAGCTAATGAGCAGTTCTTC. Amino acid sequence: CASSPGLAGANEQFF.

J is TRBJ1-3 and V is TRBV28; no clear D gene. This CDR3 comprises 14 residues. Trimming stripped 2 bases from V and 4 bases from J, with 9 bases between. Germline V gene sequence: CDR1 MDHEN, CDR2 SYDVKM. The CDR3 DNA is TGTGCCAGCAGTTTAGTGGTTAGAGGAAACACCATATATTTT. It is translated as CASSLVVRGNTIYF.

The CDR3 DNA sequence: TGTGCCAGCAGCTCCGACACGTTTGGAACCTATGGCTACACCTTC. Protein: CASSSDTFGTYGYTF. The genes are TRBV7-2 and TRBJ1-2; D ambiguous. Germline V gene data show CDR1 as SGHTA and CDR2 as FQGNSA. Between the trimmed V and J ends, which lost 4 bases and 4 bases, there was a span of 16 bases. This CDR3 comprises 15 residues.

The chain recombines TRBV28 with TRBJ2-7; 9 nucleotides agree with TRBD1. CDR3 length: 15 residues. The ends lost 5 bases at V and 8 bases at J; junction bases unmatched: 13. The germline V gene has CDR1 MDHEN and CDR2 SYDVKM. The CDR3 here is CASSPPGTGNMKQYF. The CDR3 bases are TGTGCCAGCAGTCCCCCCGGGACAGGGAATATGAAGCAGTACTTC.

This clone was picked up one time. One end of the junction does not line up with germline, which may come from a read error. The rearrangement joins TRBV9 to TRBJ2-5, with D perhaps matching TRBD2 (6 bases). The CDR3 contains 14 residues. The V gene's germline CDR1 is SGDLS and CDR2 YYNGEE. Here the CDR3 DNA reads TGTGCCAGCAGCGCTAGCGCAGCCCAAGAGGCCCAGTACTTC. It yields the protein CASSASAAQEAQYF.

V is TRBV2 and J is TRBJ2-5, with 9 bases lining up with TRBD1. The closer fit of TRBJ2-7 to the DNA end suggests the J call may be wrong. CDR3 size: 14 residues. Germline loops: CDR1 SNHLY, CDR2 FYNNEI. CDR3 in amino acids: CASLMTGGDYEQYF. CDR3 nucleotides: TGTGCCAGCTTGATGACAGGGGGGGACTACGAGCAGTACTTC.

The rearrangement joins TRBV6-5 to TRBJ2-2; 9 bases align to TRBD1. Trimming cost V 5 bases and J 7 bases; bases outside gene matches: 5. Per the germline V gene, CDR1 is MNHEY and CDR2 is SVGAGI. This CDR3 spans 14 amino acids. The CDR3 DNA follows: TGTGCCAGCAGTCGACAGGGGGGAGGCGGGGAGCTGTTTTTT. Its protein is CASSRQGGGGELFF.

As regards this clone: Within the sample, other DNA sequences also encode this same CDR3. The rearrangement links TRBV5-1 to TRBJ2-3; no clear D gene. The germline gives CDR1 SGHRS, CDR2 YFSETQ. V lost 0 bases, J lost 0 bases, and 5 bases lay in between. This CDR3 region has 14 residues. Written as DNA, the CDR3 is TGCGCCAGCAGCTTGGGCCAGAGCACAGATACGCAGTATTTT. Protein product: CASSLGQSTDTQYF.

The CDR3 nucleotides read TGTGCCAGCATTCGGGCAGGGGGTAGGAATTCACCCCTCCACTTT. It is translated as CASIRAGGRNSPLHF. V usage is TRBV6-6 and J usage is TRBJ1-6; 7 bases agree with TRBD1. The V segment lost 7 bases and the J segment 7 bases; nucleotides outside the gene matches: 10. Germline CDR1 and CDR2: MNHNY and SVGAGI (reference sequence). The length of the CDR3 is 15 residues.

The chain has TRBV7-3 and TRBJ1-1, with D possibly matching TRBD1 (6 bases). CDR1 is SGHTA and CDR2 is FQGTGA in the germline V gene. The CDR3 covers 14 residues. The ends were cut back, 2 bases at V and 4 bases at J, with 11 bases in the middle. This CDR3 reads CASSLHAQGTEAFF. Written as DNA, the CDR3 is TGTGCCAGCAGCTTACATGCACAGGGCACTGAAGCTTTCTTT.

The chain employs TRBV6-5 and TRBJ1-5; 8 bases fit TRBD1. The CDR3 totals 15 residues. After removal of 5 bases from V and 5 bases from J, the junction contained 8 bases not matched to a gene. Germline V lookup: CDR1 MNHEY, CDR2 SVGAGI. The DNA of the CDR3 is TGTGCCAGCAGTCCAGGGGGCCCTACCGATCAGCCCCAGCATTTT. It yields the protein CASSPGGPTDQPQHF.

This clone has a single count. This chain connects TRBV6-1 to TRBJ2-3; tentatively, D is TRBD1 (5 bases). Germline V gives CDR1 MNHNS, CDR2 SASEGT. The CDR3 spans 15 residues. V was cut by 8 bases and J by 1 base, with 16 bases left in between. DNA of the CDR3: TGTGCCAGCTCAACAGTCGCCAGGGGCACAGATACGCAGTATTTT. It encodes CASSTVARGTDTQYF.

The chain carries TRBV7-9 and TRBJ2-3; TRBD2 matches 8 bases. The CDR3 contains 13 residues. V lost 11 bases and J lost 2; bases outside the gene matches: 6. The V gene's germline CDR1 is SEHNR and CDR2 FQNEAQ (reference sequence). CDR3 nucleotide sequence: TGTGCCTCCCGGGGGGGGGTCACAGATACGCAGTATTTT. The encoded protein is CASRGGVTDTQYF.

V gene TRBV5-4 combines with J gene TRBJ1-6; 9 positions match TRBD1. Germline CDR1 SGHNT, CDR2 YYREEE (reference sequence). Trimming removed 3 bases from V and 1 base from J; junction bases left unmatched: 5. This CDR3 region has 17 residues. The DNA of the CDR3 is TGTGCCAGCAGCTGGACAGGGGTCTTGTCCTATAATTCACCCCTCCACTTT. Its translation: CASSWTGVLSYNSPLHF.

This clone has more than one count but fewer than ten. The chain links TRBV29-1 to TRBJ1-5, with 10 bases fitting TRBD1. Germline V gene data show CDR1 as SQVTM and CDR2 as ANQGSEA. V was pared by 6 bases and J by 5 bases, with 4 bases of the junction left unmatched. The CDR3 is 13 residues long. CDR3 sequence (DNA): TGCAGCGTCGCCGGGACAGGGGATCAGCCCCAGCATTTT. Translating it yields CSVAGTGDQPQHF.

The chain recombines TRBV7-3 with TRBJ2-1; D is possibly TRBD1 (6 bases). CDR1 is SGHTA and CDR2 is FQGTGA in the germline V gene. The CDR3 spans 12 residues. V lost 5 bases and J lost 9, with 11 bases in between. CDR3 region: CASSPDSTEQFF. CDR3 in DNA: TGTGCCAGCAGCCCGGACAGCACTGAGCAGTTCTTC.